The 16 T cell receptor beta chains reported below all come from one sample, sequenced in a study of response to subunit inactivated influenza vaccine. One entry per CDR3 protein, called by TCRdb with MiXCR from the RT-PCR reads. Here the sample spans 290,000 or so distinct CDR3 sequences, around 22% being singletons. Sequencing used PBMCs from blood, obtained 21 months after vaccination. The receptor set was obtained from a man aged 50-75 years who received an inactivated influenza vaccine.

The chain is built from TRBV6-6 and TRBJ1-1, with unresolved D. The CDR3 consists of 13 residues. The germline gives CDR1 MNHNY, CDR2 SVGAGI (reference sequence). Trimming stripped 7 bases from V and 1 base from J, with 10 bases between. The CDR3 sequence is CASIKKANTEAFF. CDR3 DNA sequence: TGTGCCAGCATAAAGAAGGCGAACACTGAAGCTTTCTTT.

This rearrangement joins TRBV4-2 to TRBJ1-1; D may be TRBD1 (5 bases). V lost 0 bases to trimming and J lost 6 bases, with 17 bases between them. The CDR3 has 16 residues. Germline V gene lookup returns CDR1 LGHNA and CDR2 YNFKEQ. For the CDR3, the DNA is TGTGCCAGCAGCCAAGATGCGCGGGGCGCGGTCCCTGAAGCTTTCTTT. Encoded protein: CASSQDARGAVPEAFF.

The gene calls are TRBV9 and TRBJ2-2, with unresolved D. The CDR3 has 15 residues. Germline V gene data show CDR1 as SGDLS and CDR2 as YYNGEE. Trimming stripped 4 bases from V and 1 base from J, with 11 bases between. CDR3 loop: CASSPGLVNTGELFF. In DNA form, the CDR3 reads TGTGCCAGCAGCCCTGGGTTAGTGAACACCGGGGAGCTGTTTTTT.

This clonotype came up a few times. This rearrangement joins TRBV7-2 to TRBJ2-5, with 7 bases lining up with TRBD2. This CDR3 spans 16 amino acids. CDR1 and CDR2 (germline): SGHTA, FQGNSA. The ends lost 5 bases at V and 5 bases at J; junction bases unmatched: 14. The CDR3 DNA sequence: TGTGCCAGCAGCCTTAATGGCGCGGGGGTGGGGGAGACCCAGTACTTC. This codes for CASSLNGAGVGETQYF.

The J gene is TRBJ1-2, the V gene TRBV7-9; 7 nucleotides agree with TRBD1. The germline CDR1 and CDR2 sequences are SEHNR and FQNEAQ (reference sequence). This CDR3 spans 17 amino acids. J lost 2 bases, V lost 4 bases, and 13 bases had no gene match. The CDR3 reads CASSSTGSKNLNYGYTF. CDR3 in DNA: TGTGCCAGCAGCTCGACAGGGTCCAAAAACCTAAACTATGGCTACACCTTC.

The gene calls are TRBV20-1 and TRBJ2-7; weak D call: TRBD2 (6 bases). Germline V gene data show CDR1 as DFQATT and CDR2 as SNEGSKA (reference sequence). V dropped 6 bases and J dropped 6 bases, with 15 bases sitting between them. CDR3 length: 12 residues. CDR3 amino acids: CSANGGRLEQYF. Written as DNA, the CDR3 is TGCAGTGCCAACGGGGGTAGACTCGAGCAGTACTTC.

V and J are TRBV12-3 or TRBV12-4 and TRBJ2-7; 7 positions agree with TRBD1. This CDR3 comprises 17 residues. V shed 6 bases, J shed 4 bases, and the junction held 18 bases outside the gene matches. This CDR3 is CASSPARGRSSPYEQYF. For the CDR3, the DNA is TGTGCCAGCAGCCCAGCCAGGGGGAGATCTTCACCATACGAGCAGTACTTC.

This clonotype occurred a few times. The V and J genes are TRBV29-1 and TRBJ1-1, with D tentatively TRBD1 (5 bases). The germline V and J ends were trimmed by 4 bases and 4 bases, with 16 bases remaining between them. Germline CDR1 reads SQVTM; CDR2 reads ANQGSEA. The CDR3 consists of 14 residues. The CDR3 DNA follows: TGCAGCGTTGCATCCAGGGTCGGGGTCACTGAAGCTTTCTTT. It is translated as CSVASRVGVTEAFF.

The chain has TRBV27 and TRBJ2-1; 9 bases align to TRBD2. Germline V lookup: CDR1 MNHEY, CDR2 SMNVEV (reference sequence). Trimming removed 3 bases from V and 7 bases from J; junction bases left unmatched: 7. The CDR3 is 15 amino acids. Here the CDR3 DNA reads TGTGCCAGCAGTTTTCCGGGACTAGCTGTTAATGAGCAGTTCTTC. It specifies CASSFPGLAVNEQFF.

The chain is built from TRBV7-2 and TRBJ2-1; TRBD1 might be the D (5 bases). Germline CDR1 and CDR2: SGHTA and FQGNSA. This CDR3 is built from 13 residues. V was trimmed by 3 bases and J by 8 bases, leaving 11 bases between them. The CDR3 DNA follows: TGTGCCAGCAGCTTTAATCCCAGGGATGAGCAGTTCTTC. This encodes CASSFNPRDEQFF.

The rearrangement links TRBV3-1 to TRBJ2-7, with unresolved D. Per germline, CDR1 LGHDT and CDR2 YNNKEL (reference sequence). The CDR3 is 13 residues long. V was clipped by 0 bases and J by 1 base, with 4 bases between them. CDR3 nucleotides: TGTGCCAGCAGCCAAGAGGAATCCTACGAGCAGTACTTC. Translating it yields CASSQEESYEQYF.

The chain uses TRBV3-1 and TRBJ1-6; the match to TRBD1 covers 7 bases. The CDR3 consists of 13 residues. Trimming at V came to 5 bases and at J to 10 bases, leaving 5 bases not matched to a gene. Per the germline V gene, CDR1 is LGHDT and CDR2 is YNNKEL (reference sequence). The CDR3 is CASSSGTESPLHF. The CDR3 coding sequence is TGTGCCAGCAGCTCCGGGACAGAATCACCCCTCCACTTT. The full variable domain, with the rest looked up from reference TRBV3-1 and TRBJ1-6, is DTAVSQTPKYLVTQMGNDKSIKCEQNLGHDTMYWYKQDSKKFLKIMFSYNNKELIINETVPNRFSPKSPDKAHLNLHINSLELGDSAVYFCASSSGTESPLHFGNGTRLTVT.

In its sample, this clonotype was seen a few times. The chain has TRBV7-9 and TRBJ1-5; D gene unclear. There are 15 residues in the CDR3. CDR1 and CDR2 from the germline V gene are SEHNR and FQNEAQ (reference sequence). V lost 1 base and J 0 bases, leaving 7 bases between the germline ends. CDR3 nucleotide sequence: TGTGCCAGCAGCTTAGTCGGAGATAGCAATCAGCCCCAGCATTTT. This encodes CASSLVGDSNQPQHF.

The table lists this clonotype with a few counts. The chain links TRBV5-1 to TRBJ2-7, with D perhaps TRBD1 or TRBD2 (6 bases each). The germline gives CDR1 SGHRS, CDR2 YFSETQ. The V gene lost 0 bases and the J gene lost 2 bases, with 12 bases spanning the gap. The CDR3 runs 15 residues. CDR3 coding DNA: TGCGCCAGCAGCTTGGCCGCCGGGGGCCCCTACGAGCAGTACTTC. Translation: CASSLAAGGPYEQYF.

The chain links TRBV19 to TRBJ2-7; TRBD1 agrees at 9 bases. The germline CDR1 and CDR2 sequences are LNHDA and SQIVND (reference sequence). V gave up 3 bases and J gave up 3 bases; unmatched junction bases: 12. This CDR3 contains 17 residues. The CDR3 spells CASSIGVGGQGIYEQYF. DNA for the CDR3: TGTGCCAGTAGTATTGGAGTCGGCGGACAGGGGATCTACGAGCAGTACTTC.

This clonotype turned up a few times. CDR3 region: CASSSAGSGNTIYF. The CDR3 nucleotides read TGTGCCAGCAGTTCGGCAGGCTCTGGAAACACCATATATTTT. The chain combines TRBV28 with TRBJ1-3; D is unclear. V shed 4 bases and J shed 0 bases, with 7 bases lying between them. Germline CDR1 MDHEN, CDR2 SYDVKM. The CDR3 totals 14 residues. Variable domain in full (rest from reference TRBV28 and TRBJ1-3): DVKVTQSSRYLVKRTGEKVFLECVQDMDHENMFWYRQDPGLGLRLIYFSYDVKMKEKGDIPEGYSVSREKKERFSLILESASTNQTSMYLCASSSAGSGNTIYFGEGSWLTVV.